The source of this TCR beta chain is a study of read filtering for tumor transcriptome and immune sequencing. Study-level information: Patients were 17 male and some 15 female, mean age approximately 70 years, range about 47 to 85.

Many counts were recorded for this clonotype. Its cognate antigen is unknown. V lost 4 bases and J lost 2, with 17 bases in between. Germline CDR1 is LGHDT and CDR2 is YNNKEL (reference sequence). The CDR3 consists of 16 residues. The library was built from around 400 ng RNA with molecular barcoded adaptors for alpha/delta and beta/gamma chains. TCRdb re-analysed the reads in MiXCR, keeping a single row per CDR3 protein. This table has about 130,000 distinct CDR3 sequences, around 14% appearing once. Study-wide points: IR-seq and RNA-seq agreed better without single-read clonotypes.

The clonotype comes from a donor older than 35 with multiple myeloma. The chain uses TRBV3-1 and TRBJ1-1, with D tentatively TRBD1 (5 bases). Sequencing input: a population of CD138-negative cells sorted from bone marrow. Here the CDR3 reads CASSRRDRGPNTEAFF. CDR3 DNA: TGTGCCAGCAGCCGGCGGGACCGGGGACCAAACACTGAAGCTTTCTTT.